This record looks at one T cell receptor (beta chain) sequence and its context. The data are from a study of OX40 agonist ivuxolimab in advanced cancers. Study at large: Ivuxolimab is a fully human IgG2 antibody that activates OX40 (CD134).

Per the germline V gene, CDR1 is SGHKS and CDR2 is YYEKEE (reference sequence). V was trimmed by 1 base and J by 8 bases, leaving 10 bases between them. The CDR3 runs 13 residues. Some clones are missing from TCRdb's copy, which holds only in-frame ones; the method was immunoSEQ multiplex PCR. The table includes 50,000 or so clones, 80% to 85% detected once. The sequence came from an adult with an advanced solid tumor such as melanoma, head and neck, liver or kidney cancer. J is TRBJ2-1 and V is TRBV5-5; D unresolved. Material: CD4+ or CD8+ T cells sorted from blood, obtained in a trial of the OX40 agonist ivuxolimab. The CDR3 is CASSLLPAYEQFF. DNA for the CDR3: TGTGCCAGCAGCTTGCTTCCCGCCTATGAGCAGTTCTTC.